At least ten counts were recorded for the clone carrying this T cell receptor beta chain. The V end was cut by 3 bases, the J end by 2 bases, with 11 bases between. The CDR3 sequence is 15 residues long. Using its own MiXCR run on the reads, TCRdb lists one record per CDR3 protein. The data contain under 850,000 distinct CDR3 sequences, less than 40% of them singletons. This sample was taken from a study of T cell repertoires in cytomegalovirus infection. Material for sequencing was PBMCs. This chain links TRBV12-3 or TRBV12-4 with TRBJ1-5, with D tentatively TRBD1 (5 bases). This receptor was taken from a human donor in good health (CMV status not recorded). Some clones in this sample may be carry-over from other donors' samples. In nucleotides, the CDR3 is TGTGCCAGCAGTTTCTCGGGGCCGGGCAATCAGCCCCAGCATTTT. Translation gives CASSFSGPGNQPQHF.